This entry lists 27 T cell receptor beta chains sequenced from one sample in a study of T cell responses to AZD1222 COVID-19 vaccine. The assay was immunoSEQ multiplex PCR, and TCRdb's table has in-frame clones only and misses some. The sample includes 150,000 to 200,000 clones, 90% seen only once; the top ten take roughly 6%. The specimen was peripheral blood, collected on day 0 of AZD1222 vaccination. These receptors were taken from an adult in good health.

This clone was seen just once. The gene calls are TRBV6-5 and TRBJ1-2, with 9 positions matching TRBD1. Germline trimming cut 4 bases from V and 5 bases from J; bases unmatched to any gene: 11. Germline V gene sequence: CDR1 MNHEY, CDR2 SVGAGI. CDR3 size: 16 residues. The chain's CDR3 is CASSLNFDRGGYGYTF. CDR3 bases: TGTGCCAGCAGTTTGAATTTTGACAGGGGGGGTTATGGCTACACCTTC.

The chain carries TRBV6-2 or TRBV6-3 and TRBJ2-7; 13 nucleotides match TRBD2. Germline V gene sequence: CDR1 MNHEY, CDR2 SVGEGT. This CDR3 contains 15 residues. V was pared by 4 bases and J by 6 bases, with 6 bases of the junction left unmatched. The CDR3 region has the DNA TGTGCCAGCAGTTCGACTAGCGGGAGGACGATCGAGCAGTACTTC. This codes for CASSSTSGRTIEQYF.

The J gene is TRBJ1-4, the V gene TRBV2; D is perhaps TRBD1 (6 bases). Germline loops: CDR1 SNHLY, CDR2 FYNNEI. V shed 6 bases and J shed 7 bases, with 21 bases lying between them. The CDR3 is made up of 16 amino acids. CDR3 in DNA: TGTGCCAGCAGGGGGGGGGCCAGCTCGGTCAGTGAAAAACTGTTTTTT. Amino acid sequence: CASRGGASSVSEKLFF.

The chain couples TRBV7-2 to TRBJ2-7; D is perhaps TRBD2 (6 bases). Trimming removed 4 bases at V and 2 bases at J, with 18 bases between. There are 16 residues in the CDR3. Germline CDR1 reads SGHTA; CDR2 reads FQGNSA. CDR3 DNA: TGTGCCAGCAGCTCCGCACTCCTACTAGCTCCCTACGAGCAGTACTTC. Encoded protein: CASSSALLLAPYEQYF.

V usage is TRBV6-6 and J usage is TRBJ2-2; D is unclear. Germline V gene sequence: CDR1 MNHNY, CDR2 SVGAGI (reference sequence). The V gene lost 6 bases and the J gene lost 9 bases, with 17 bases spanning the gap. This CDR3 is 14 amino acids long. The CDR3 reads CASSSDLYRRELFF. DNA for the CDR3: TGTGCCAGCAGCTCAGACTTATACCGGCGGGAGCTGTTTTTT.

For the CDR3, the DNA is TGTGCCTGGAGTGTCGGACAGGCAGAAAAACTGTTTTTT. Its translation is CAWSVGQAEKLFF. The chain joins TRBV30 to TRBJ1-4; 7 bases are shared with TRBD1. This CDR3 is 13 amino acids long. Germline V lookup: CDR1 GTSNPN, CDR2 SVGIG (reference sequence). Losses at the gene ends were 0 bases for V and 8 bases for J; bases not matched to a gene: 3.

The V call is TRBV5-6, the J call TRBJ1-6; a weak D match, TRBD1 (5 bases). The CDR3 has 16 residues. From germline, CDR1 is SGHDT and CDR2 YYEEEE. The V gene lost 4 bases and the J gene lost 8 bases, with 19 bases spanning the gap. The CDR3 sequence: CASSRTPGLRYSPLHF. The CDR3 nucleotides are TGTGCCAGCAGCCGTACTCCGGGACTGAGGTATTCACCCCTCCACTTT.

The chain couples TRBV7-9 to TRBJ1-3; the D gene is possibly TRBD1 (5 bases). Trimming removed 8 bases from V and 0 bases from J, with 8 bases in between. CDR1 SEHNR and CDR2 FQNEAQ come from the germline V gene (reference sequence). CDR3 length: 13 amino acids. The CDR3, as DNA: TGTGCCAGCGGGGGTAGCTCTGGAAACACCATATATTTT. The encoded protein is CASGGSSGNTIYF.

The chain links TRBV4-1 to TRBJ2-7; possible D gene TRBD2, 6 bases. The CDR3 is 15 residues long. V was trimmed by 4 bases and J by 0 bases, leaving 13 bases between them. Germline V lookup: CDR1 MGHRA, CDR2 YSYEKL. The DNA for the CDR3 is TGCGCCAGCAGCCGCGGGACGCAGACCTCCTACGAGCAGTACTTC. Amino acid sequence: CASSRGTQTSYEQYF.

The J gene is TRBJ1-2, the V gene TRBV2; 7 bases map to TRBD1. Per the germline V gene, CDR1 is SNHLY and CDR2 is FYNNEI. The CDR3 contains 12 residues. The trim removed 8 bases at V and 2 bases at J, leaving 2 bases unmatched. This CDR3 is CASDRENYGYTF. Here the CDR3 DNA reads TGTGCCAGCGACAGGGAGAACTATGGCTACACCTTC.

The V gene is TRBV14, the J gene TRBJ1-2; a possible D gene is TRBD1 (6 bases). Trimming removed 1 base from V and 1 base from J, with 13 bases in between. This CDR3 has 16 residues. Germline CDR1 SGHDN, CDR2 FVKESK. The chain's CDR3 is CASSQVGGLRNYGYTF. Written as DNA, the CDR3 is TGTGCCAGCAGCCAAGTAGGGGGTCTCCGTAACTATGGCTACACCTTC.

The CDR3 bases are TGTGCCAGCAGTTTAATGGTGGGACAGGGTAGAGGCTACACCTTC. Protein: CASSLMVGQGRGYTF. The chain has TRBV28 and TRBJ1-2; 9 positions agree with TRBD1. The V gene's germline CDR1 is MDHEN and CDR2 SYDVKM. This CDR3 contains 15 residues. V lost 2 bases, J lost 8 bases, and 9 bases stayed unmatched.

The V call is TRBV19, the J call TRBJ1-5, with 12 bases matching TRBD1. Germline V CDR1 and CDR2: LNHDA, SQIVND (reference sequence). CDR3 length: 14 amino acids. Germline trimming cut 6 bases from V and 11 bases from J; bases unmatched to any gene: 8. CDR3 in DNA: TGTGCCAGTAGCGGCGGGACAGGGGGCTTCACCCAGCATTTT. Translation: CASSGGTGGFTQHF.

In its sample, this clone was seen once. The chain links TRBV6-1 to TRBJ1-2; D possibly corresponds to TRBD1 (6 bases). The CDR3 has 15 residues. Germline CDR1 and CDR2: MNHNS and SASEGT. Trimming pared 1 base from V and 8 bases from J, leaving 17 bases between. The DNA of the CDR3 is TGTGCCAGCAGTGAAGGGGCCCGTTCAGGGGAAGGCTACACCTTC. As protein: CASSEGARSGEGYTF.

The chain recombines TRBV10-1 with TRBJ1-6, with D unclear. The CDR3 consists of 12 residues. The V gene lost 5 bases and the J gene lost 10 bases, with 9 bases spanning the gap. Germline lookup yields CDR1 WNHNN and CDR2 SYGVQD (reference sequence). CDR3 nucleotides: TGCGCCAGCAGTTTTGACCGCTCACCCCTCCACTTT. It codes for CASSFDRSPLHF.

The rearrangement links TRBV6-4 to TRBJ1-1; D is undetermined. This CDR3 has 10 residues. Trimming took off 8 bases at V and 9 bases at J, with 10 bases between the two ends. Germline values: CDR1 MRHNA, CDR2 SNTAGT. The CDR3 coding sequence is TGTGCCAGCGGGAGGAGTCAAGCTTTCTTT. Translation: CASGRSQAFF.

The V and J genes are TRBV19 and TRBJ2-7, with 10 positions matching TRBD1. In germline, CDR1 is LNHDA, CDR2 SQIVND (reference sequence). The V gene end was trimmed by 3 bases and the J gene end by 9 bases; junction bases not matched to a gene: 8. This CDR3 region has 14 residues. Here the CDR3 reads CASSMGDRGHRQYF. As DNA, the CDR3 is TGTGCCAGTAGTATGGGGGACAGGGGCCACCGGCAGTACTTC. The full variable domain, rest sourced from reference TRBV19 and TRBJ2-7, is DGGITQSPKYLFRKEGQNVTLSCEQNLNHDAMYWYRQDPGQGLRLIYYSQIVNDFQKGDIAEGYSVSREKKESFPLTVTSAQKNPTAFYLCASSMGDRGHRQYFGPGTRLTVT.

Here the CDR3 reads CASSTRENQPQHF. CDR3 nucleotide sequence: TGTGCCAGTAGTACCAGGGAAAATCAGCCCCAGCATTTT. The chain is built from TRBV19 and TRBJ1-5; D might be TRBD1 (5 bases). The ends were cut back, 4 bases at V and 4 bases at J, with 8 bases in the middle. Per the germline V gene, CDR1 is LNHDA and CDR2 is SQIVND (reference sequence). The CDR3 runs to 13 residues.

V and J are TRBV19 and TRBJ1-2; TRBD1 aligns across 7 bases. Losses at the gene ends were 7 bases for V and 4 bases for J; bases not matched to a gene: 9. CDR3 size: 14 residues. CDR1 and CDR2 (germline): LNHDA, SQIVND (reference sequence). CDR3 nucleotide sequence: TGTGCCAGTAACAACAGGGACAGAGGCTATGGCTACACCTTC. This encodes CASNNRDRGYGYTF.

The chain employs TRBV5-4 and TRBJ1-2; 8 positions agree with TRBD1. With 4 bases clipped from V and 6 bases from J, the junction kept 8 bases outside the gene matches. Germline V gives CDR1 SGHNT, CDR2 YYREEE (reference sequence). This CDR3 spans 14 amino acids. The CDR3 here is CASSRTTGGHGYTF. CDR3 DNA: TGTGCCAGCAGCCGCACTACAGGGGGGCATGGCTACACCTTC.

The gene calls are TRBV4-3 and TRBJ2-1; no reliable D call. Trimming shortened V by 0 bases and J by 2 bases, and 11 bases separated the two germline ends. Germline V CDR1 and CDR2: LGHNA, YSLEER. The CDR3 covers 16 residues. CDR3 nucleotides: TGCGCCAGCAGCCAAGAGGAGCGCTCCCCCTACAATGAGCAGTTCTTC. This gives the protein CASSQEERSPYNEQFF.

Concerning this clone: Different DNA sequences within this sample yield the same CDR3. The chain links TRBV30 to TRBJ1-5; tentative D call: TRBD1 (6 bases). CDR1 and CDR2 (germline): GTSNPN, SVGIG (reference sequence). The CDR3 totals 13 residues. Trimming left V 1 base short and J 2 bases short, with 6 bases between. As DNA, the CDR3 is TGTGCCTGGAGTGGACAGGGCAATCAGCCCCAGCATTTT. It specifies CAWSGQGNQPQHF. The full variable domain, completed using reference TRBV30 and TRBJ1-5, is SQTIHQWPATLVQPVGSPLSLECTVEGTSNPNLYWYRQAAGRGLQLLFYSVGIGQISSEVPQNLSASRPQDRQFILSSKKLLLSDSGFYLCAWSGQGNQPQHFGDGTRLSIL.

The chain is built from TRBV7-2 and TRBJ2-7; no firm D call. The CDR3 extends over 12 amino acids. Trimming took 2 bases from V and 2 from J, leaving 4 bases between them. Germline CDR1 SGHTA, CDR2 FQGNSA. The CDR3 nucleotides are TGTGCCAGCAGCTTAAACACCTACGAGCAGTACTTC. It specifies CASSLNTYEQYF. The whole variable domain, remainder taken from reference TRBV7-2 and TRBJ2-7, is GAGVSQSPSNKVTEKGKDVELRCDPISGHTALYWYRQSLGQGLEFLIYFQGNSAPDKSGLPSDRFSAERTGGSVSTLTIQRTQQEDSAVYLCASSLNTYEQYFGPGTRLTVT.

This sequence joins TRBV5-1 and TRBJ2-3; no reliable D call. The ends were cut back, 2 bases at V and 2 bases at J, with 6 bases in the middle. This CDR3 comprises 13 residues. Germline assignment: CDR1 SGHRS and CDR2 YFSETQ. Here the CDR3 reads CASSFQATDTQYF. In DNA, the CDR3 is TGCGCCAGCAGCTTTCAGGCCACAGATACGCAGTATTTT.

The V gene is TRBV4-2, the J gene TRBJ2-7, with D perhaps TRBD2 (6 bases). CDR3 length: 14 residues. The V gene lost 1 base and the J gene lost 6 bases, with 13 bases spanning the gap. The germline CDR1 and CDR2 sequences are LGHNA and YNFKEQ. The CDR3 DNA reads TGTGCCAGCAGCCAAGCATACGGGGGTGCCGAGCAGTACTTC. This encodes CASSQAYGGAEQYF.

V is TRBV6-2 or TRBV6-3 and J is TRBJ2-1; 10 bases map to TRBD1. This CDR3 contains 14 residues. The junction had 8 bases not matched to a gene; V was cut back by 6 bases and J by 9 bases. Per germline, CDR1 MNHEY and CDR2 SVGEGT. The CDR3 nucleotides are TGTGCCAGCAGCTTGACAGGGGGCACGGTTGAGCAGTTCTTC. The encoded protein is CASSLTGGTVEQFF.

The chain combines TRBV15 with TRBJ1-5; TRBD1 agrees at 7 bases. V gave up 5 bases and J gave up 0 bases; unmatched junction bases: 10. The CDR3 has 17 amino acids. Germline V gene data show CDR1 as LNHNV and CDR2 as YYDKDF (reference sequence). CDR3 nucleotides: TGTGCCACCAGCCGCGACAGGGCGGCAAATAGCAATCAGCCCCAGCATTTT. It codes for CATSRDRAANSNQPQHF.